Each of the 30 T cell receptor beta chains below was sequenced from the same sample in a study of patients and donors after allogeneic stem cell transplantation. TCRdb re-called the RT-PCR reads with MiXCR, one entry per CDR3 protein. The data show 900,000 to 1,000,000 distinct CDR3 sequences, with roughly 18% seen just once and 5% to 6.5% held by the top ten. Sequences were obtained from blood, either unsorted or a sorted T cell fraction (not recorded which). The receptors come from a human donor who was either an allogeneic HSCT recipient or a stem cell or donor lymphocyte infusion donor (not recorded which). It is not recorded whose cells these are; they may come from a transplant donor.

V usage is TRBV6-1 and J usage is TRBJ1-3; D is perhaps TRBD1 (6 bases). Trimming removed 6 bases at V and 2 bases at J, with 14 bases between. Germline-derived CDR1 and CDR2 are MNHNS and SASEGT. The CDR3 contains 15 residues. The CDR3 loop reads CASRRQAGTGNTIYF. The CDR3, as DNA: TGTGCCAGCAGGAGACAGGCCGGTACTGGAAACACCATATATTTT.

Comment on this clonotype: Sequence at one end of the junction differs from germline and may be a read error. This chain links TRBV6-2 or TRBV6-3 with TRBJ2-1, with D possibly TRBD2 on 6 matching bases. CDR3 length: 15 residues. The germline V gene has CDR1 MNHEY and CDR2 SVGEGT. The CDR3 bases are TGTGCCAGCTGTTATAAGGGACTGGACTACAATGAGCAGTTCTTC. Translated, it gives CASCYKGLDYNEQFF.

This clonotype was recorded many times. The chain couples TRBV5-1 to TRBJ1-5; possible D gene TRBD1, 5 bases. Germline lookup yields CDR1 SGHRS and CDR2 YFSETQ. This CDR3 comprises 13 residues. Trimming shortened V by 3 bases and J by 8 bases, and 12 bases separated the two germline ends. CDR3 residues: CASSSLGTEPQHF. CDR3 in DNA: TGCGCCAGCAGCTCCCTTGGGACGGAGCCCCAGCATTTT.

This clonotype has more than one count but fewer than ten. The rearrangement joins TRBV2 to TRBJ1-6; TRBD1 matches at 7 bases. The CDR3 sequence is 14 residues long. Germline V lookup: CDR1 SNHLY, CDR2 FYNNEI. V trimming: 4 bases; J trimming: 6 bases; junction bases outside the gene matches: 3. The CDR3 DNA reads TGTGCCAGCAGTGGCGGGGACAGTAATTCACCCCTCCACTTT. Its translation: CASSGGDSNSPLHF.

V and J are TRBV28 and TRBJ1-1; 9 bases map to TRBD1. The CDR3 is 13 residues long. J lost 5 bases, V lost 7 bases, and 5 bases had no gene match. Germline V gene data show CDR1 as MDHEN and CDR2 as SYDVKM. The CDR3 coding sequence is TGTGCCAGCAAGACAGGGGGAACAACTGAAGCTTTCTTT. It codes for CASKTGGTTEAFF.

On this clonotype itself: Just one base apart from a much larger clone, this may be a read error. The J gene is TRBJ2-7, the V gene TRBV12-3 or TRBV12-4; TRBD1 aligns across 7 bases. V lost 4 bases, J lost 1 base, and 7 bases stayed unmatched. This CDR3 comprises 15 residues. The CDR3 reads CASSSLDRDSYEQYF. The CDR3 nucleotides read TGTGCCAGCAGTTCGTTAGACAGGGATTCCTACGAGCAGTACTTC.

A few counts support this clonotype. This chain uses TRBV12-3 or TRBV12-4 with TRBJ2-7; tentative D call: TRBD2 (6 bases). This CDR3 region has 11 residues. The V end lost 7 bases, the J end lost 6 bases, and 10 bases lay between the germline ends. Here the CDR3 reads CASIRGSEQYF. As DNA, the CDR3 is TGTGCCAGCATCCGGGGGAGCGAGCAGTACTTC.

This clonotype was observed a few times. The chain joins TRBV9 to TRBJ2-3; possible D gene TRBD2, 7 bases. The CDR3 consists of 14 residues. V lost 0 bases and J lost 4, with 9 bases in between. Per germline, CDR1 SGDLS and CDR2 YYNGEE. The CDR3 protein is CASSVGGGPDTQYF. The DNA for the CDR3 is TGTGCCAGCAGCGTAGGGGGGGGGCCAGATACGCAGTATTTT.

The chain has TRBV14 and TRBJ2-3; TRBD1 or TRBD2 may be the D gene (6 bases each). Between the trimmed V and J ends, which lost 3 bases and 8 bases, there was a span of 15 bases. The CDR3 consists of 14 residues. Germline V lookup: CDR1 SGHDN, CDR2 FVKESK. The DNA for the CDR3 is TGTGCCAGCAGCCAGGGACGGGGGCTTGCTACGCAGTATTTT. Translated: CASSQGRGLATQYF.

The rearrangement uses TRBV6-6 and TRBJ2-1; 8 nucleotides line up with TRBD2. The CDR3 consists of 12 residues. From germline, CDR1 is MNHNY and CDR2 SVGAGI (reference sequence). V gave up 7 bases and J gave up 12 bases; unmatched junction bases: 8. In DNA, the CDR3 is TGTGCCAGCACCGATCTAGCGGGCTTGCAGTTCTTC. Its translation is CASTDLAGLQFF.

The V gene is TRBV12-5, the J gene TRBJ1-2; a weak D match, TRBD1 (5 bases). Trimming removed 7 bases at V and 4 bases at J, with 19 bases between. This CDR3 is 15 amino acids long. The germline gives CDR1 LGHNT, CDR2 FRNRAP. The CDR3 is CASAIPVGGGYGYTF. CDR3 in DNA: TGTGCTAGTGCCATACCCGTGGGGGGGGGCTATGGCTACACCTTC.

This clonotype was seen a handful of times. J is TRBJ1-1 and V is TRBV29-1; D unresolved. The germline V gene encodes CDR1 SQVTM and CDR2 ANQGSEA. The CDR3 has 11 amino acids. V was cut by 4 bases and J by 1 base, with 4 bases left in between. The DNA of the CDR3 is TGCAGCGTTGCCAAGAACACTGAAGCTTTCTTT. Residues: CSVAKNTEAFF.

A few counts support this clonotype. The V gene is TRBV7-9, the J gene TRBJ1-1; no clear D. The CDR3 consists of 13 residues. The V gene's germline CDR1 is SEHNR and CDR2 FQNEAQ (reference sequence). The V end was cut by 5 bases, the J end by 6 bases, with 13 bases between. CDR3 DNA sequence: TGTGCCAGCAGCCCCAATTTCGGGGCTGAAGCTTTCTTT. This gives the protein CASSPNFGAEAFF.

This clonotype was seen a handful of times. The chain recombines TRBV21-1 with TRBJ1-1. TRBV21-1 is designated a pseudogene. The CDR3 length is 11 residues. This chain's CDR3 is CASTGSQEAFF. The CDR3 DNA is TGTGCCAGCACGGGGAGCCAAGAAGCTTTCTTT.

This clonotype was seen repeatedly, ten times or more. The V gene is TRBV7-9, the J gene TRBJ1-4, with 10 bases identical to TRBD1. Germline V CDR1 and CDR2: SEHNR, FQNEAQ (reference sequence). Unmatched junction bases numbered 5, after V lost 5 bases and J lost 11 bases. CDR3 length: 13 amino acids. The CDR3 spells CASSDRGQDKLFF. In DNA, the CDR3 is TGTGCCAGCAGCGACAGGGGGCAGGACAAACTGTTTTTT.

This clonotype was detected a few times. The rearrangement joins TRBV25-1 to TRBJ2-4; 8 nucleotides line up with TRBD2. The junction had 6 bases not matched to a gene; V was cut back by 4 bases and J by 4 bases. This CDR3 is built from 15 residues. Germline V gives CDR1 MGHDK, CDR2 SYGVNS. The CDR3 sequence: CASSGGGMGKNIQYF. The CDR3 DNA sequence: TGTGCCAGCAGTGGCGGGGGGATGGGAAAAAACATTCAGTACTTC.

This chain joins TRBV6-2 or TRBV6-3 and TRBJ1-1, with D possibly matching TRBD1 (5 bases). V shed 7 bases and J shed 5 bases, with 20 bases lying between them. Looked up from germline, CDR1 is MNHEY and CDR2 is SVGEGT. The CDR3 is made up of 15 amino acids. The CDR3 DNA reads TGTGCCAGCAAGGACACGGCGCTCTTTCGGACTGAAGCTTTCTTT. Protein: CASKDTALFRTEAFF.

This clonotype was counted between two and nine times. CDR3 region: CASSVTPRLAGGPTDTQYF. The CDR3 nucleotides read TGTGCCAGCAGCGTAACCCCCCGACTAGCGGGGGGGCCTACAGATACGCAGTATTTT. The rearrangement joins TRBV9 to TRBJ2-3; 14 nucleotides align to TRBD2. This CDR3 contains 19 residues. Germline V CDR1 and CDR2: SGDLS, YYNGEE. The J segment lost 3 bases and the V segment lost 1 base, leaving 10 bases of the junction unmatched.

The sample holds many counts of this clonotype. The chain has TRBV5-1 and TRBJ2-1, with TRBD2 matching 13 bases. V lost 0 bases to trimming and J lost 6 bases; unmatched junction nucleotides: 3. Germline V gene sequence: CDR1 SGHRS, CDR2 YFSETQ. The CDR3 is 16 amino acids. The CDR3 nucleotides are TGCGCCAGCAGCTTGGTGACTAGCGGGGGGAGCAATGAGCAGTTCTTC. It codes for CASSLVTSGGSNEQFF.

The gene calls are TRBV12-3 or TRBV12-4 and TRBJ2-1; the match to TRBD2 covers 13 bases. CDR3 size: 17 residues. Germline trimming cut 6 bases from V and 7 bases from J; bases unmatched to any gene: 12. CDR3 DNA: TGTGCCAGCAGGGGGTCGACAGGACTAGCGGGAGTTAATGAGCAGTTCTTC. This encodes CASRGSTGLAGVNEQFF.

This clonotype came up a few times. The CDR3 coding sequence is TGTGCCAGCAGCCCACAACCGGCTAGCGGTCCAGATACGCAGTATTTT. This translates into CASSPQPASGPDTQYF. The V call is TRBV4-2, the J call TRBJ2-3, with 7 bases lining up with TRBD2. Trimming removed 4 bases from V and 4 bases from J; junction bases left unmatched: 11. The CDR3 contains 16 residues. Per the germline V gene, CDR1 is LGHNA and CDR2 is YNFKEQ.

This sequence joins TRBV7-9 and TRBJ1-1; D ambiguous. V was cut by 4 bases and J by 10 bases, with 22 bases left in between. Germline CDR1 SEHNR, CDR2 FQNEAQ (reference sequence). The CDR3 has 15 amino acids. CDR3 in amino acids: CASSSLRISDWVAFF. The CDR3 coding sequence is TGTGCCAGCAGCTCTCTTCGGATTTCTGACTGGGTAGCTTTCTTT.

The chain links TRBV12-3 or TRBV12-4 to TRBJ2-1; D not certain. V was pared by 3 bases and J by 0 bases, with 9 bases between. The CDR3 covers 15 residues. The CDR3 is CASSFASFSYNEQFF. The CDR3 nucleotides are TGTGCCAGCAGTTTTGCATCATTCTCCTACAATGAGCAGTTCTTC.

The chain uses TRBV6-5 and TRBJ2-5; the match to TRBD2 covers 14 bases. The CDR3 is 16 residues long. After removal of 2 bases from V and 6 bases from J, the junction contained 5 bases not matched to a gene. CDR1 and CDR2 from the germline V gene are MNHEY and SVGAGI. The CDR3 coding sequence is TGTGCCAGCAGTTACGGCGGGACTAGCGGGAGTAAGACCCAGTACTTC. It codes for CASSYGGTSGSKTQYF.

The table lists this clonotype with many counts. The chain combines TRBV25-1 with TRBJ1-2; D gene unclear. With 4 bases removed from V and 2 bases from J, the gap between germline ends came to 17 bases. Germline CDR1 is MGHDK and CDR2 is SYGVNS. This CDR3 contains 16 residues. The CDR3, as DNA: TGTGCCAGCAGTGCTACAAACCTCCAGAGAAACTATGGCTACACCTTC. Translation: CASSATNLQRNYGYTF.

This clonotype was recorded a few times. The chain employs TRBV12-3 or TRBV12-4 and TRBJ2-2, with a tentative D call TRBD1 (6 bases). The CDR3 sequence is 15 residues long. V was cut by 6 bases and J by 0 bases, with 11 bases left in between. CDR3: CASSPDRTNTGELFF. The CDR3 bases are TGTGCCAGCAGCCCGGACAGAACGAACACCGGGGAGCTGTTTTTT.

This clonotype was detected only a few times. The chain has TRBV7-9 and TRBJ1-1; 8 nucleotides align to TRBD1. J gave up 0 bases and V 10 bases, and 10 bases lay outside the gene matches. This CDR3 has 15 residues. Germline V gives CDR1 SEHNR, CDR2 FQNEAQ (reference sequence). The CDR3 here is CATAGTGVMNTEAFF. CDR3 nucleotide sequence: TGTGCCACAGCCGGGACAGGTGTCATGAACACTGAAGCTTTCTTT.

The CDR3 DNA reads as TGTGCCAGCAGTACGGGAGGGCCGGGCACAGATACGCAGTATTTT. Encoded protein: CASSTGGPGTDTQYF. The chain recombines TRBV6-1 with TRBJ2-3; 8 bases line up with TRBD2. Losses at the gene ends were 5 bases for V and 1 base for J; bases not matched to a gene: 5. CDR3 length: 15 residues. Germline CDR1 reads MNHNS; CDR2 reads SASEGT.

This clonotype appeared a few times. The V gene is TRBV11-1, the J gene TRBJ2-7; perhaps TRBD1 as D (6 bases). The CDR3 totals 18 residues. Germline assignment: CDR1 SGHAT and CDR2 FQDESV (reference sequence). Trimming removed 4 bases from V and 2 bases from J, with 24 bases in between. The CDR3 bases are TGTGCCAGCAGCTCACTCGGAGCCCGGGACAAAAGAACCTACGAGCAGTACTTC. Translating it yields CASSSLGARDKRTYEQYF.

This clonotype has only a few counts. The gene calls are TRBV6-1 and TRBJ1-5; 10 positions agree with TRBD1. The CDR3 has 15 residues. The ends lost 7 bases at V and 3 bases at J; junction bases unmatched: 6. Germline lookup yields CDR1 MNHNS and CDR2 SASEGT. As DNA, the CDR3 is TGTGCCAGCATCCTGACAGGGGGCAACAATCAGCCCCAGCATTTT. This sequence encodes CASILTGGNNQPQHF.